Described below is a single T cell receptor (beta chain) sequence and its context. Profiling relied on immunoSEQ multiplex PCR, and the TCRdb table lists in-frame clones only, not all of them. The table includes about 160,000 clones, about 80% detected once. This specimen comes from a study of blood T cell repertoires in COVID-19. The germline V gene encodes CDR1 KGHSH and CDR2 LQKENI. V dropped 3 bases and J dropped 5; count of bases not matched to a gene: 5. The CDR3 consists of 15 residues. J is TRBJ1-2 and V is TRBV18, with 11 positions matching TRBD1. This TCR derives from a woman aged 60-75 years who had recovered from COVID-19. Sample: PBMCs or T cells enriched from blood (not recorded which). CDR3 coding DNA: TGTGCCAGCTCACCTCAGGACAGGGGGCTGTATGGCTACACCTTC. Translating it yields CASSPQDRGLYGYTF.